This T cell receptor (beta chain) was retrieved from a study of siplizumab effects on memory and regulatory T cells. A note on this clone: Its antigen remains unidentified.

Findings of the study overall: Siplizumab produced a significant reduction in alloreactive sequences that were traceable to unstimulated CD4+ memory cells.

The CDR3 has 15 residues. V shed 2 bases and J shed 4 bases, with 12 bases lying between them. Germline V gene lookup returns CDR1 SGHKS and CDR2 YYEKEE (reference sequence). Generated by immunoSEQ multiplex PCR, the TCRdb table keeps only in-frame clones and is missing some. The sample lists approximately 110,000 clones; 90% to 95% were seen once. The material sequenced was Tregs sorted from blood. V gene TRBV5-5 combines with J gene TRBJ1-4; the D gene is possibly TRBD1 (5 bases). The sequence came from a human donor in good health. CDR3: CASSFRMGVNEKLFF. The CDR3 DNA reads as TGTGCCAGCAGCTTTCGCATGGGGGTTAATGAAAAACTGTTTTTT.